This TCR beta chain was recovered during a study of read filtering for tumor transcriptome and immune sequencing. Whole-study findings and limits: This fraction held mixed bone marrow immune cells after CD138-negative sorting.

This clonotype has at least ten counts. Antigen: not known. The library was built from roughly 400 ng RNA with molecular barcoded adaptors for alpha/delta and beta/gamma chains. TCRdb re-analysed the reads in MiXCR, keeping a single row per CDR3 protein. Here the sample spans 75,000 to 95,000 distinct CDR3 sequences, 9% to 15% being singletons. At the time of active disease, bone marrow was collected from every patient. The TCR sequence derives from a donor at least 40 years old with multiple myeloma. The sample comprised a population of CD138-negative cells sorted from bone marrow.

CDR3 bases: TGCAGTGCTAGAGATATATTCTGGCCAGGGGTGAACACTGAAGCTTTCTTT. This encodes CSARDIFWPGVNTEAFF. The V and J genes are TRBV20-1 and TRBJ1-1, with D possibly matching TRBD1 (6 bases). CDR1 is DFQATT and CDR2 is SNEGSKA in the germline V gene (reference sequence). Trimming removed 0 bases at V and 0 bases at J, with 17 bases between. The CDR3 runs 17 residues.